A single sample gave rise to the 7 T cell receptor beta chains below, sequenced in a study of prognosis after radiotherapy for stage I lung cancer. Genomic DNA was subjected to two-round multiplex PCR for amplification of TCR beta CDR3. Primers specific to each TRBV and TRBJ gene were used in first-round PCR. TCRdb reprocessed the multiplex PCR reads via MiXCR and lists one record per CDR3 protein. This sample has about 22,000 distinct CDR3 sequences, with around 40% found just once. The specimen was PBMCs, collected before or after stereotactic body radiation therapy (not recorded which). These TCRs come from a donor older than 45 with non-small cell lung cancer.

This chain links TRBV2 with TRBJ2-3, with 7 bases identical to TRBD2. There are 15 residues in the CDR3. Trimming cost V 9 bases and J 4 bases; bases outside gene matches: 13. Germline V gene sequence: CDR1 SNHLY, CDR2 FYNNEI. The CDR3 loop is CARKLGEGPADTQYF. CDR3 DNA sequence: TGTGCCAGAAAATTGGGGGAGGGCCCCGCAGATACGCAGTATTTT.

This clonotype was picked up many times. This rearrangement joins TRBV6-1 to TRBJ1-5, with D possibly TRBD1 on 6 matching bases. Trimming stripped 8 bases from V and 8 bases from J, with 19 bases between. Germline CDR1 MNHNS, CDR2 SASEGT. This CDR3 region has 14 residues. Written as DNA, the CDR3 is TGTGCCAGCCTTAGACCCGGGGGCGTGGAGCCCCAGCATTTT. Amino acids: CASLRPGGVEPQHF.

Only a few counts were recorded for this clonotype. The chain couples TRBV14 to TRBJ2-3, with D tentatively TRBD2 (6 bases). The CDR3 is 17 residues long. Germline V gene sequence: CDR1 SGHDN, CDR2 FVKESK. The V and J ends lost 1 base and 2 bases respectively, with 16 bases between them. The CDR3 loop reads CASSQVFGTSLTDTQYF. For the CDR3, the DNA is TGTGCCAGCAGCCAAGTCTTCGGGACTTCCCTCACAGATACGCAGTATTTT.

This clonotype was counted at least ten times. The CDR3 protein is CASRDSSSYEQYF. The CDR3 DNA sequence: TGCGCCAGCAGGGACAGTTCCTCCTACGAGCAGTACTTC. The chain links TRBV4-1 to TRBJ2-7; a weak D match, TRBD1 (6 bases). The CDR3 spans 13 residues. Germline V gene sequence: CDR1 MGHRA, CDR2 YSYEKL. Trimming cost V 6 bases and J 0 bases, with 9 bases left between them.

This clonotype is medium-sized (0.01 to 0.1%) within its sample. This CDR3 is CASSGGDRGDSYEQYF. As DNA, the CDR3 is TGCGCCAGCAGCGGGGGGGACAGGGGGGACTCCTACGAGCAGTACTTC. The rearrangement joins TRBV5-1 to TRBJ2-7, with TRBD1 matching over 11 bases. Germline loops: CDR1 SGHRS, CDR2 YFSETQ. This CDR3 is built from 16 residues. V lost 4 bases to trimming and J lost 0 bases; unmatched junction nucleotides: 6. Filled out from reference TRBV5-1 and TRBJ2-7, the complete variable domain reads KAGVTQTPRYLIKTRGQQVTLSCSPISGHRSVSWYQQTPGQGLQFLFEYFSETQRNKGNFPGRFSGRQFSNSRSEMNVSTLELGDSALYLCASSGGDRGDSYEQYFGPGTRLTVT.

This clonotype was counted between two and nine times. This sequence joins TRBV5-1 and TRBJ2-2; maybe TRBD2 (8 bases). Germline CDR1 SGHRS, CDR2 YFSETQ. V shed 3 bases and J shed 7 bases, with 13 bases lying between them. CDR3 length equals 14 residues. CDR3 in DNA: TGCGCCAGCAGCTCGACAGGGACTAGCGGGGAGCTGTTTTTT. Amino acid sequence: CASSSTGTSGELFF.

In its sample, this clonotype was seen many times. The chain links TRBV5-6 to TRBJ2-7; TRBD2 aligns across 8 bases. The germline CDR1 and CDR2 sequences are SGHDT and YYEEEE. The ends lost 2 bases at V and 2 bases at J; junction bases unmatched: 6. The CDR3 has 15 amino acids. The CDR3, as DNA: TGTGCCAGCAGCTTCGGTAGCGGGAAGACCTACGAGCAGTACTTC. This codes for CASSFGSGKTYEQYF.